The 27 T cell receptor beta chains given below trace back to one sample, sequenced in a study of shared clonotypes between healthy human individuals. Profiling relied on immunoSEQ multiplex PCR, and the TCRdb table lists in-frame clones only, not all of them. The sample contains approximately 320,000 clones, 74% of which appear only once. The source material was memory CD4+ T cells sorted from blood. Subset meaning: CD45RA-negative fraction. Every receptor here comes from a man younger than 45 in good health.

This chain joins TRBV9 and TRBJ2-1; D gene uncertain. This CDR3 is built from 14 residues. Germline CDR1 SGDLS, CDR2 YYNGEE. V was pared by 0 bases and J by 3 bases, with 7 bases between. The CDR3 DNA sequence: TGTGCCAGCAGCGTAGATGTAGTCTACAATGAGCAGTTCTTC. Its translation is CASSVDVVYNEQFF.

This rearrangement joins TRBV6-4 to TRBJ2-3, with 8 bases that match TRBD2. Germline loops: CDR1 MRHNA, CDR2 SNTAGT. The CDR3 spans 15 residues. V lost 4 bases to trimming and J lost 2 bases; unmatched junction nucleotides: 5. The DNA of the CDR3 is TGTGCCAGCAGTGTCGACGGGAGGGCCACAGATACGCAGTATTTT. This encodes CASSVDGRATDTQYF.

CDR3 amino acids: CASSSLGRSGANVLTF. The DNA of the CDR3 is TGTGCCAGCAGCTCCCTGGGTCGGTCTGGGGCCAACGTCCTGACTTTC. The chain couples TRBV11-2 to TRBJ2-6; D ambiguous. The CDR3 totals 16 residues. Germline assignment: CDR1 SGHAT and CDR2 FQNNGV. Trimming removed 4 bases at V and 1 base at J, with 11 bases between.

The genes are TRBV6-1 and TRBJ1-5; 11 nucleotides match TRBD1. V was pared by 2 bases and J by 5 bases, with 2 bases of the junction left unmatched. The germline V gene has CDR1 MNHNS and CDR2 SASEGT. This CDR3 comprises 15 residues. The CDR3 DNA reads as TGTGCCAGCAGTGAATGGACAGGGGGCCATCAGCCCCAGCATTTT. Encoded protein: CASSEWTGGHQPQHF.

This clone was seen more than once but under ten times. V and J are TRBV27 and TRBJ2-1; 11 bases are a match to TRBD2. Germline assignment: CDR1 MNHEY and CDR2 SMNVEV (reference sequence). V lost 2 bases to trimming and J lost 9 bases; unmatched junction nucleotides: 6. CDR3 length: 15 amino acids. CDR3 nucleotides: TGTGCCAGCAGTTTACTAGCGGGAGGCCAGGGTGAGCAGTTCTTC. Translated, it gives CASSLLAGGQGEQFF.

The CDR3 reads CASRATDRSNEKLFF. CDR3 nucleotides: TGTGCCAGCAGGGCCACGGACAGGTCCAATGAAAAACTGTTTTTT. V and J are TRBV2 and TRBJ1-4, with 7 bases identical to TRBD1. The CDR3 consists of 15 residues. V shed 6 bases and J 5 bases; nucleotides not matched to a gene: 9. Germline assignment: CDR1 SNHLY and CDR2 FYNNEI.

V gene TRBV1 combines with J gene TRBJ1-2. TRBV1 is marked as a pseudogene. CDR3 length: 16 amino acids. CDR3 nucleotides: TGCACCAGCAGGGACCTTCGTTTGTGCGAAACCTATGGCTACACCTTC. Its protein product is CTSRDLRLCETYGYTF.

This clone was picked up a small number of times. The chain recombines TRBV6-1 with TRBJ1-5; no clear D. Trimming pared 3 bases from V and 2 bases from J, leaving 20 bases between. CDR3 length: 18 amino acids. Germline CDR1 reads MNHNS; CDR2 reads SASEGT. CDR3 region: CASSDISLGARGNQPQHF. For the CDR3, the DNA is TGTGCCAGCAGTGATATTTCTCTAGGAGCCCGGGGCAATCAGCCCCAGCATTTT.

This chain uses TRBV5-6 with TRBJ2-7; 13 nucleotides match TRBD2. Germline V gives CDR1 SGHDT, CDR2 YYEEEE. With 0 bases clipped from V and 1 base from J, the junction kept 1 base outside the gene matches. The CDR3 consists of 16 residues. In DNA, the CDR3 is TGTGCCAGCAGCTTGGGGGGACTAGCGGGGTCCTACGAGCAGTACTTC. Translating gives CASSLGGLAGSYEQYF. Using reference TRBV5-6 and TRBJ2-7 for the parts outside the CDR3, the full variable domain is DAGVTQSPTHLIKTRGQQVTLRCSPKSGHDTVSWYQQALGQGPQFIFQYYEEEERQRGNFPDRFSGHQFPNYSSELNVNALLLGDSALYLCASSLGGLAGSYEQYFGPGTRLTVT.

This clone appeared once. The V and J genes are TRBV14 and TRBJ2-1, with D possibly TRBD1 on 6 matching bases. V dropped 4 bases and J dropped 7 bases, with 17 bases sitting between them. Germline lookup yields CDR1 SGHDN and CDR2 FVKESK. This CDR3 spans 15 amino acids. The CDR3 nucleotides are TGTGCCAGCAGCCTCCAGGGGTTATACCGGAATGAGCAGTTCTTC. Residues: CASSLQGLYRNEQFF.

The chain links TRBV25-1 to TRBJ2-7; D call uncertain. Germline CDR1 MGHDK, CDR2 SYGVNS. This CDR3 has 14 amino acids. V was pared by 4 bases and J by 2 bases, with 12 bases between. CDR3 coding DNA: TGTGCCAGCAGTGCACGACTGGTCACCTACGAGCAGTACTTC. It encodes CASSARLVTYEQYF.

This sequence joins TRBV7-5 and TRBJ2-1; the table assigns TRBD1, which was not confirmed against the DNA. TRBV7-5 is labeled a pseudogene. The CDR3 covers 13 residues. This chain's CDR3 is CARSFLRPPGQFF. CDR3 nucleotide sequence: TGTGCCAGAAGCTTTCTGAGACCCCCAGGGCAGTTCTTC.

CDR3 sequence (DNA): TGTGCCAGCAGTCTCGGGACTAGCGGGAGCCACGAGCAGTACTTC. Translation gives CASSLGTSGSHEQYF. This sequence joins TRBV27 and TRBJ2-7, with 14 positions matching TRBD2. Germline lookup yields CDR1 MNHEY and CDR2 SMNVEV (reference sequence). The CDR3 extends over 15 amino acids. Trimming took 5 bases from V and 5 from J; bases not matched to a gene: 5.

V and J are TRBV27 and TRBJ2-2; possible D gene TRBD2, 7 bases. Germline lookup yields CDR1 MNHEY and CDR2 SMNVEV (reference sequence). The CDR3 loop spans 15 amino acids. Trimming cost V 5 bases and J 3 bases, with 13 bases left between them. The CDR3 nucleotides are TGTGCCAGCAGTGCAAGCGGGACACACACCGGGGAGCTGTTTTTT. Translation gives CASSASGTHTGELFF.

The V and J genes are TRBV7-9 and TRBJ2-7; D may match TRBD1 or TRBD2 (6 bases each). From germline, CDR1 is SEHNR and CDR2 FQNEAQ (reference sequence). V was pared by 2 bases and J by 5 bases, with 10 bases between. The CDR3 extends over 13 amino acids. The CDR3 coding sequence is TGTGCCAGCAGCTTATTCGGGGGCGACGAGCAGTACTTC. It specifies CASSLFGGDEQYF.

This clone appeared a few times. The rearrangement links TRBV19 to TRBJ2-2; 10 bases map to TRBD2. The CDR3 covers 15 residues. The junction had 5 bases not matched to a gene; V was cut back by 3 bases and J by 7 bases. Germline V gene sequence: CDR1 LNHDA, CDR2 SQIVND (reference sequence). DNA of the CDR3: TGTGCCAGTAGTATGCTAGCGGGAGCGGGCGGGGAGCTGTTTTTT. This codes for CASSMLAGAGGELFF.

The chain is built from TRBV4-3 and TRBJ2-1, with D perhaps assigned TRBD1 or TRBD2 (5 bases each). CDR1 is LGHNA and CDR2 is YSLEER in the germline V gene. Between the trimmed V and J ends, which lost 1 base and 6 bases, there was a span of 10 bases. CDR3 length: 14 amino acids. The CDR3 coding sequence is TGCGCCAGCAGCCAAGGGGCTGGGGGCAATGAGCAGTTCTTC. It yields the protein CASSQGAGGNEQFF.

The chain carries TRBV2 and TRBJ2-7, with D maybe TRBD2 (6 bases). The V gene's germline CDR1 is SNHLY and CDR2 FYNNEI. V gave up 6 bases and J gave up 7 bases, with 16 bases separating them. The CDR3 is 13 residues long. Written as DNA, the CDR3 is TGTGCCAGCAGACTAGCTTCCGCGGCGGAGCAGTACTTC. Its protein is CASRLASAAEQYF. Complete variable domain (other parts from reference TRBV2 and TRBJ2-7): EPEVTQTPSHQVTQMGQEVILRCVPISNHLYFYWYRQILGQKVEFLVSFYNNEISEKSEIFDDQFSVERPDGSNFTLKIRSTKLEDSAMYFCASRLASAAEQYFGPGTRLTVT.

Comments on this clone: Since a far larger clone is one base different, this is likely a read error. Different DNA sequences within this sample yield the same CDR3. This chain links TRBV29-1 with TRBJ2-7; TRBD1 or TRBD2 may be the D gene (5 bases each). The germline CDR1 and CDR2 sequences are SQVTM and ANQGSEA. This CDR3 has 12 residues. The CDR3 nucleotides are TGCAGCGTTGAAGTGTCGAGGGACGAACAGTACTTC. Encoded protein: CSVEVSRDEQYF.

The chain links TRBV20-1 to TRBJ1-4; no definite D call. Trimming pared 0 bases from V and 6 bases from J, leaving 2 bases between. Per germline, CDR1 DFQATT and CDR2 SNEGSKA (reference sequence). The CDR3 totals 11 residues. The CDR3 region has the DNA TGCAGTGCTAGAGAACATGAAAAACTGTTTTTT. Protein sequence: CSAREHEKLFF.

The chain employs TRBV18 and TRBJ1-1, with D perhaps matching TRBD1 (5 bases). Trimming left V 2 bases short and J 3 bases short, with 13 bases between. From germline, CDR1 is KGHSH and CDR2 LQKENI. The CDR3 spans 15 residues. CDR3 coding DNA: TGTGCCAGCTCACCAAGTCGGATGGGGGACACTGAAGCTTTCTTT. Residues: CASSPSRMGDTEAFF.

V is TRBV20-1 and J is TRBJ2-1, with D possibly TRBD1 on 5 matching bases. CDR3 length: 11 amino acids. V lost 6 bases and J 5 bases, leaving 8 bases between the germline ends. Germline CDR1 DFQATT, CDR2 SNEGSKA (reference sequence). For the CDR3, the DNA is TGCAGTGCAACGACAGACAATGAGCAGTTCTTC. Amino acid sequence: CSATTDNEQFF.

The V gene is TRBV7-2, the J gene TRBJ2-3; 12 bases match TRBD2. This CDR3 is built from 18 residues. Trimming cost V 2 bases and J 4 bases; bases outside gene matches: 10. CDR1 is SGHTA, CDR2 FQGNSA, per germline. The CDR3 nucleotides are TGTGCCAGCAGCTTAAGGCTAGCGGGAGGGCCAGGGGCAGATACGCAGTATTTT. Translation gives CASSLRLAGGPGADTQYF.

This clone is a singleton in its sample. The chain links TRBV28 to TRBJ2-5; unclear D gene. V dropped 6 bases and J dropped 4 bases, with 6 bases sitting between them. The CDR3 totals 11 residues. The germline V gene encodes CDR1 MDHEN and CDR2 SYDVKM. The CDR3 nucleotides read TGTGCCAGCAGGGGCGGAGAGACCCAGTACTTC. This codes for CASRGGETQYF.

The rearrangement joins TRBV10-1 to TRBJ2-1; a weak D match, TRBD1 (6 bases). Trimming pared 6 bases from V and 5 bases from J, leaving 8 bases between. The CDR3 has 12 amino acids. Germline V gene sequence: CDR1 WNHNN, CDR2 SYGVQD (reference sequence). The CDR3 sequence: CASSGQHNEQFF. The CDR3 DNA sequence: TGCGCCAGCAGCGGACAGCACAATGAGCAGTTCTTC.

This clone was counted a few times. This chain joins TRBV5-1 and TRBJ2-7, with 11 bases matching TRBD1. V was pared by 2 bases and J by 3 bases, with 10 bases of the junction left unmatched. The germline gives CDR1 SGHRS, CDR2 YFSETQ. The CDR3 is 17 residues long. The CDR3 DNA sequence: TGCGCCAGCAGCTTACTAACTACCGGGACAGGGGGCTACGAGCAGTACTTC. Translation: CASSLLTTGTGGYEQYF.

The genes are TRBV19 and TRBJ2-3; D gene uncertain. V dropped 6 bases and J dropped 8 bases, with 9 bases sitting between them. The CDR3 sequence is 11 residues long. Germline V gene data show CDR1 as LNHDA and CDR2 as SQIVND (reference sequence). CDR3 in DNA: TGTGCCAGTAGAGCTAGTGGTACGCAGTATTTT. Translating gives CASRASGTQYF.